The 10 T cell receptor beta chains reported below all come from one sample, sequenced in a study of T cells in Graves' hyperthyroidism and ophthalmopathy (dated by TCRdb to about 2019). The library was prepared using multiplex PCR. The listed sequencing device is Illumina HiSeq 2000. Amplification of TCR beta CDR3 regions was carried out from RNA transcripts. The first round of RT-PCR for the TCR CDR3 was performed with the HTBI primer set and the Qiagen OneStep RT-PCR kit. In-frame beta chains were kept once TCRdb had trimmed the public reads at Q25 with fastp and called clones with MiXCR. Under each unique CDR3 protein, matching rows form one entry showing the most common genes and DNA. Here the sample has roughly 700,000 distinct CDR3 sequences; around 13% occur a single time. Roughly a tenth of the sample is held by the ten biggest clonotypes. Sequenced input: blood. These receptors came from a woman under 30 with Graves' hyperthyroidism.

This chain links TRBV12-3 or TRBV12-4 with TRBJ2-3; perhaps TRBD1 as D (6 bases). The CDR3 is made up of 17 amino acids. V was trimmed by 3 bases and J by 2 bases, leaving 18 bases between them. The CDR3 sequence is CASSFDWQGKYTDTQYF. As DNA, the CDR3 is TGTGCCAGCAGTTTCGATTGGCAGGGGAAATACACAGATACGCAGTATTTT.

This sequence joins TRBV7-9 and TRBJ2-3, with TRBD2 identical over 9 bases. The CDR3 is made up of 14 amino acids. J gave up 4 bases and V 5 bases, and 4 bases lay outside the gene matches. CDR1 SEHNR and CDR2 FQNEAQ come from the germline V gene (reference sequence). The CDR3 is CASSVLAGADTQYF. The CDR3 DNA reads TGTGCCAGCAGCGTATTAGCGGGAGCAGATACGCAGTATTTT.

CDR3 bases: TGTGCCAGCAGTGATTTCCCGGGCCCCCCCTACAATGAGCAGTTCTTC. This gives the protein CASSDFPGPPYNEQFF. J is TRBJ2-1 and V is TRBV6-1; the D is unclear. Germline CDR1 and CDR2: MNHNS and SASEGT. This CDR3 region has 16 residues. Trimming took 3 bases from V and 2 from J, leaving 14 bases between them.

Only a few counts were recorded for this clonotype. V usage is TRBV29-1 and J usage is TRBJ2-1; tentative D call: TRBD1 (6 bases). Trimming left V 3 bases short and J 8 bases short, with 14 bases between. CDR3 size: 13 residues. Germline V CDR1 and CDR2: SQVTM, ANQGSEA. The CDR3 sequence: CSVEGDRRHEQFF. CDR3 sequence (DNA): TGCAGCGTTGAGGGAGACAGGCGGCATGAGCAGTTCTTC.

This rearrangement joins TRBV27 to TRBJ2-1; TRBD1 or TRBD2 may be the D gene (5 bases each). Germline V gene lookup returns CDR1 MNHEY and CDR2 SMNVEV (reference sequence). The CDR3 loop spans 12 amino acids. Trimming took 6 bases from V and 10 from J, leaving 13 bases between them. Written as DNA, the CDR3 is TGTGCCAGCAGCCGAGGGGCAGGGGAGCAGTTCTTC. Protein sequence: CASSRGAGEQFF.

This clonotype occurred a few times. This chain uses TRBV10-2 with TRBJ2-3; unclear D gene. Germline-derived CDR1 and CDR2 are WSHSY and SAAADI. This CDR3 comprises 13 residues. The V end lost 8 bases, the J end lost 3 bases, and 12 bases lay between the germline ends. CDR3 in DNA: TGCGCCAGCTATCGTAAAGCGACAGATACGCAGTATTTT. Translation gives CASYRKATDTQYF.

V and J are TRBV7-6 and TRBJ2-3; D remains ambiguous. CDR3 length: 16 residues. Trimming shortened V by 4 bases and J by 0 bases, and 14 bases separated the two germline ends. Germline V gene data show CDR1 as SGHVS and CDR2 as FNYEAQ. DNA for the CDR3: TGTGCCAGCAGCTCGCCCCTGGCGTCTAGCACAGATACGCAGTATTTT. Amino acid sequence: CASSSPLASSTDTQYF. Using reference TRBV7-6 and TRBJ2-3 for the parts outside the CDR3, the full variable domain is GAGVSQSPRYKVTKRGQDVALRCDPISGHVSLYWYRQALGQGPEFLTYFNYEAQQDKSGLPNDRFSAERPEGSISTLTIQRTEQRDSAMYRCASSSPLASSTDTQYFGPGTRLTVL.

The CDR3 nucleotides are TGTGCCAGCAGTTCCTCTAGCGGGAGACACAATGAGCAGTTCTTC. This gives the protein CASSSSSGRHNEQFF. The chain has TRBV12-3 or TRBV12-4 and TRBJ2-1; 10 nucleotides align to TRBD2. The J segment lost 5 bases and the V segment lost 4 bases, leaving 5 bases of the junction unmatched. The CDR3 has 15 amino acids.

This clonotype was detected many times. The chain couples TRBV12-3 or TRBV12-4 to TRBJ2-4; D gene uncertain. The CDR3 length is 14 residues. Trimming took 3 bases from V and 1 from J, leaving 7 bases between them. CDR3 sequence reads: CASSFPGAKNIQYF. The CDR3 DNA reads TGTGCCAGCAGTTTCCCTGGGGCCAAAAACATTCAGTACTTC.

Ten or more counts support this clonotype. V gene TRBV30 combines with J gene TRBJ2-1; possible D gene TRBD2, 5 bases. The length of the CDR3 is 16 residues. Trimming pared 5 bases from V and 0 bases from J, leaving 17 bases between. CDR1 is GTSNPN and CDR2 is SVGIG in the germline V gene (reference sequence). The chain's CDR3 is CAWGDGLSSSYNEQFF. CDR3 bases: TGTGCCTGGGGAGACGGACTTTCGAGCTCCTACAATGAGCAGTTCTTC.